This TCR beta chain was identified during a study of blood T cells in healthy people across ages. About the research overall: Every two T cells gave about one barcoded beta molecule via template switching. General study findings and limits: PBMCs that were unsorted prevented a conclusive naive versus antigen-experienced comparison.

The use of a sample-barcoded 5' primer and a J-beta primer mix characterized a second PCR of about 7 to 12 cycles. TCRdb used MiXCR to reprocess the 5' RACE reads, holding one entry per CDR3 protein. The sample yields about 1.6 million distinct CDR3 sequences, about 35% seen once. Donors were healthy Caucasian individuals from Russia aged roughly 6 to 90. With respect to this clonotype: Its antigen is not known.

Trimming pared 5 bases from V and 6 bases from J, leaving 7 bases between. Germline loops: CDR1 SQVTM, CDR2 ANQGSEA. The CDR3 loop spans 11 amino acids. The sequencing sample was made of blood. This chain links TRBV29-1 with TRBJ2-2, with no clear D. The TCR sequence derives from a woman aged 30 to 39 in good health. The CDR3 DNA sequence: TGCAGCGTTCGAGTCCCCGGGGAGCTGTTTTTT. Translation: CSVRVPGELFF.